This TCR beta chain is from a study of CD4+ T cells in melanoma. The method was immunoSEQ multiplex PCR; TCRdb's version includes in-frame clones alone and lacks a portion of them. The sample holds 15,000 to 20,000 clones, about 83% seen once. V gave up 1 base and J gave up 2 bases, with 6 bases separating them. CDR3 length equals 13 residues. Germline V gene sequence: CDR1 SGDLS, CDR2 YYNGEE. The study's findings and limits: Reportedly, melanoma neoantigen-specific CD4+ T cells showed varied differentiation states. CD8+ T cell, macrophage and B cell function reportedly correlated with neoantigen-specific CD4+ T cells.

Comments on this clone: Its antigen is as yet unknown.

V and J are TRBV9 and TRBJ1-2; unclear D gene. Sequenced: cells from a culture (not recorded whether cultured in vitro). The sequence was collected from a human donor with melanoma. CDR3 loop: CASSVRVNYGYTF. CDR3 bases: TGTGCCAGCAGCGTACGGGTGAACTATGGCTACACCTTC.